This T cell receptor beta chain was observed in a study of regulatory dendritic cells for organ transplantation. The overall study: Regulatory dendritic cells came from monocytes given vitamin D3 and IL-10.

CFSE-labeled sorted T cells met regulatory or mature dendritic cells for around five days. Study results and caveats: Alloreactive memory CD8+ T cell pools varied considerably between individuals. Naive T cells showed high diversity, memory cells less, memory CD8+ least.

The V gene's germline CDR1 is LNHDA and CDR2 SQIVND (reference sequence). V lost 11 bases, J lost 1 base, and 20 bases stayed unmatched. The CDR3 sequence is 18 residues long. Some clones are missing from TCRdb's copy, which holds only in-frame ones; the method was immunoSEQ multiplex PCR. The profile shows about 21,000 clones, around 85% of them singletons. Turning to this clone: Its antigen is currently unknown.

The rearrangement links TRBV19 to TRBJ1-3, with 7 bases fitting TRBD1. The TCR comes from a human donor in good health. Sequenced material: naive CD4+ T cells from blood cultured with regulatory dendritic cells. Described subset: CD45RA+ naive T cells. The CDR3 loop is CASYDLGHRRGSGNTIYF. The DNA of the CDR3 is TGTGCCTCATACGACCTGGGGCACCGCAGGGGGTCTGGAAACACCATATATTTT.